The clone carrying this T cell receptor beta chain has only a few counts. Its antigen is currently unknown. The sample belongs to a study of T cell responses to AZD1222 COVID-19 vaccine. The method was immunoSEQ multiplex PCR; TCRdb's version includes in-frame clones alone and lacks a portion of them. The sample records about 120,000 clones, around 85% being singletons. General study findings and limits: Females outnumbered males among donors, who were mostly white British; clonal diversity was possibly underestimated. The study found Spike-specific TCR breadth and depth rose after two AZD1222 doses.

This sequence originates from an adult in good health. The sample consisted of peripheral blood, taken on day 0 of AZD1222 vaccination.

CDR3 DNA sequence: TGCGCCAGCAGCCTCGAGATACGGACTAGCGGTCCGGGGGGGTCCCAGTACTTC. Protein: CASSLEIRTSGPGGSQYF. The J gene is TRBJ2-5, the V gene TRBV4-1, with 10 nucleotides matching TRBD2. This CDR3 contains 18 residues. The junction had 20 bases not matched to a gene; V was cut back by 4 bases and J by 9 bases. Germline CDR1 reads MGHRA; CDR2 reads YSYEKL.